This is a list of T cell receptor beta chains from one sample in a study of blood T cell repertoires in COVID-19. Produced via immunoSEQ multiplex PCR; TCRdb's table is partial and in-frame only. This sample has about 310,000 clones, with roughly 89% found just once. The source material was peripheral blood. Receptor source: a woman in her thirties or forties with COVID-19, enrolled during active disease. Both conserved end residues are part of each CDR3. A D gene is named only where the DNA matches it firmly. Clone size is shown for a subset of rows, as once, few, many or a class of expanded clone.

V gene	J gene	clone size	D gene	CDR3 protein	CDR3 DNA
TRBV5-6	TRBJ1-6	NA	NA	CASTLWGGHNSPLHF	TGTGCCAGCACCCTGTGGGGGGGGCATAATTCACCCCTCCACTTT
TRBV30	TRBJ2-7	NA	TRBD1	CAWSEYRGTVSYEQYF	TGTGCCTGGAGTGAATACAGAGGGACAGTCTCCTACGAGCAGTACTTC
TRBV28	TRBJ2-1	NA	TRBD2	CASSYLGVGTSGGPGQFF	TGTGCCAGCAGCTACCTTGGGGTCGGGACTAGCGGGGGACCGGGGCAGTTCTTC
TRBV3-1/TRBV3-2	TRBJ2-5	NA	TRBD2	CASSQVGTSGPVGTQYF	TGTGCCAGCAGCCAAGTGGGGACTAGCGGTCCCGTTGGGACCCAGTACTTC
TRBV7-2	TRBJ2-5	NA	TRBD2	CASSLGGLAGEETQYF	TGTGCCAGCAGCCTTGGTGGACTAGCGGGAGAGGAGACCCAGTACTTC
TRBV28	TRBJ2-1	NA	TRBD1	CASSLPPGQGVGEQFF	TGTGCCAGCAGTTTACCACCGGGACAGGGGGTGGGTGAGCAGTTCTTC
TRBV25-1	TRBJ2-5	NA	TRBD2	CASSGGGLGQETQYF	TGTGCCAGCAGTGGCGGGGGGTTGGGACAAGAGACCCAGTACTTC
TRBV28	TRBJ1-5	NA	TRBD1	CASREPDRGDQPQHF	TGTGCCAGCAGGGAACCGGACAGGGGGGATCAGCCCCAGCATTTT
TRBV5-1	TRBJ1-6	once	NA	CASSLVELTYNSPLHF	TGCGCCAGCAGCTTGGTGGAGCTGACCTATAATTCACCCCTCCACTTT
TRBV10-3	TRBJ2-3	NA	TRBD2	CAIALLAGTGRDTQYF	TGTGCCATCGCCCTACTAGCGGGGACCGGCAGGGATACGCAGTATTTT
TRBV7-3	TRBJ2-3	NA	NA	CASSLNLGVDTQYF	TGTGCCAGCAGCTTAAATCTCGGGGTGGATACGCAGTATTTT
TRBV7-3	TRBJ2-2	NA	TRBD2	CASSSRTSGPTGELFF	TGTGCCAGCAGCTCCCGGACTAGCGGACCAACCGGGGAGCTGTTTTTT